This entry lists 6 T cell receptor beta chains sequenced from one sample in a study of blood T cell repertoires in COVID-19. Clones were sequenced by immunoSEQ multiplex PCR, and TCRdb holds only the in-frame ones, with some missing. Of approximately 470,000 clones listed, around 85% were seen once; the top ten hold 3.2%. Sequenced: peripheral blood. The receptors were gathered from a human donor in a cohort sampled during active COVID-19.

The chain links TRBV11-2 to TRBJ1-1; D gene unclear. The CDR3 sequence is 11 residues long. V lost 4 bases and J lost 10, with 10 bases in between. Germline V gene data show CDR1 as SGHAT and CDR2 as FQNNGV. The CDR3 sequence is CASSSEEGAFF. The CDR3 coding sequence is TGTGCCAGCAGCTCCGAGGAGGGAGCTTTCTTT.

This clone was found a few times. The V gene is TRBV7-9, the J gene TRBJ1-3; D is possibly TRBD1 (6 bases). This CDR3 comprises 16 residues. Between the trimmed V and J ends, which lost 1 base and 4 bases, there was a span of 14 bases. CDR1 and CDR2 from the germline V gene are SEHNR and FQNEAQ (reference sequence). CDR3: CASSLGKGVAGNTIYF. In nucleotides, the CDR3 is TGTGCCAGCAGCTTAGGGAAGGGGGTTGCCGGAAACACCATATATTTT.

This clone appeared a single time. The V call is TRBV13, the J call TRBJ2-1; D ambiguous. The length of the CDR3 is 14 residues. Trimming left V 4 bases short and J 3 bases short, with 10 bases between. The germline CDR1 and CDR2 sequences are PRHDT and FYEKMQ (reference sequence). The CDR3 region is CASSSLSLYNEQFF. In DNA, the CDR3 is TGTGCCAGCAGCTCCTTAAGCCTCTACAATGAGCAGTTCTTC.

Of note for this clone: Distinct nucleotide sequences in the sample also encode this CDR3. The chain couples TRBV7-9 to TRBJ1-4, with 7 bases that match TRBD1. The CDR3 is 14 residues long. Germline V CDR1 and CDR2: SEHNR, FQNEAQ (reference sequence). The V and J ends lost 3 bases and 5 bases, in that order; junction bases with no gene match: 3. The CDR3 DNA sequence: TGTGCCAGCAGCTTGAGACAGGGAAATGAAAAACTGTTTTTT. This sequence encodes CASSLRQGNEKLFF.

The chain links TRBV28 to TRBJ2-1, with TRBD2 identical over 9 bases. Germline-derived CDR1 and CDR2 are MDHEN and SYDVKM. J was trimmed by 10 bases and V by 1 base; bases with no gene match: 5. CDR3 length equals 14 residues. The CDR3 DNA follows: TGTGCCAGCAGTTTATTAGCGGGAGCGGAAGAGCAGTTCTTC. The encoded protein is CASSLLAGAEEQFF.

CDR3 protein: CASRQGGVDTQYF. As DNA, the CDR3 is TGTGCCAGCAGACAGGGGGGAGTAGATACGCAGTATTTT. The genes are TRBV6-5 and TRBJ2-3, with 8 bases identical to TRBD1. The CDR3 length is 13 residues. CDR1 is MNHEY and CDR2 is SVGAGI in the germline V gene. Trimming took 6 bases from V and 5 from J; bases not matched to a gene: 4.